The rows below give T cell receptor beta chains drawn from one sample of a study of radiation and T cells in renal cell carcinoma. TCRdb's table, derived via immunoSEQ multiplex PCR, lists solely in-frame clones and lacks some. The sample yields 130,000 to 150,000 clones, around nine tenths seen once. The sequencing here drew on blood, taken from a patient whose treatment included radiotherapy and nephrectomy. The source of these receptors is a woman aged 50 to 65 with renal cell carcinoma. The CDR3 runs from the conserved cysteine through the conserved F or W. D genes are given only for firm matches. Size tells how often a clone was seen (once, few, many) or the class of an expanded clone, and some rows leave it out.

v_gene,d_gene,j_gene,abundance,CDR3nt,CDR3aa
TRBV6-1,.,TRBJ1-2,.,TGTGCCAGCATGTGGCTAGCTAACTATGGCTACACCTTC,CASMWLANYGYTF
TRBV19,TRBD1,TRBJ1-1,.,TGTGCCAGTATTCTACAGGGGGCTCGGTCTGAAGCTTTCTTT,CASILQGARSEAFF
TRBV5-1,.,TRBJ1-6,few,TGCGCCAGCAGCTTGGATGCGGGGTCTAATTCACCCCTCCACTTT,CASSLDAGSNSPLHF
TRBV15,.,TRBJ1-2,.,TGTGCCACCAGCAGAGTGGGTCTCAATGGGGGCTACACCTTC,CATSRVGLNGGYTF
TRBV6-5,.,TRBJ1-1,.,TGTGCCAGCAGTTATACGGAGGGGAAGAACACTGAAGCTTTCTTT,CASSYTEGKNTEAFF
TRBV5-1,.,TRBJ2-1,once,TGCGCCAGCAGCTTGGTCCAGAACTCCTACAATGAGCAGTTCTTC,CASSLVQNSYNEQFF
TRBV12-2,.,TRBJ1-2,.,TGTGCAAGTCGCTACCGAGGACAGGAGAACTATGGCTACACCTTC,CASRYRGQENYGYTF
TRBV9,.,TRBJ2-7,.,TGTGCCAGCAGCGTAGGAAGGAGCTCCTACGAGCAGTACTTC,CASSVGRSSYEQYF
TRBV30,.,TRBJ1-2,.,TGTGCCTCACCCCCGGACTGGCGCTATGGCTACACCTTC,CASPPDWRYGYTF
TRBV21-1,.,TRBJ1-1,.,TGTGCCAGCAGCCTCCGGGGCCCTGAAGCTTTCTTT,CASSLRGPEAFF
TRBV5-5,.,TRBJ1-2,.,TGTGCCAGCAGCTTACGGGATGGCTACACCTTC,CASSLRDGYTF
TRBV6-1,.,TRBJ2-4,few,TGTGCCAGCAGCGAGAGAAGGGGAATTCAGTACTTC,CASSERRGIQYF
TRBV30,.,TRBJ1-1,.,TGTGCCTGGAGGATCTTGACAGGTACCAGAGGGACTGAAGCTTTCTTT,CAWRILTGTRGTEAFF
TRBV7-7,.,TRBJ2-7,once,TGTGCCAGCAGCTTAGCTCCAAACTCCTACGAGCAGTACTTC,CASSLAPNSYEQYF
TRBV7-2,.,TRBJ2-1,.,TGTGCCAGCAGCTTAATTGGAGCTTTCGGATCAAATGAGCAGTTCTTC,CASSLIGAFGSNEQFF
TRBV9,TRBD2,TRBJ2-5,.,TGTGCCAGCAGCGAGCGCCTAGCGGCTGAGACCCAGTACTTC,CASSERLAAETQYF
TRBV7-9,.,TRBJ1-4,.,TGTGCCAGCAGGCCAGGGGCTCATAATGAAAAACTGTTTTTT,CASRPGAHNEKLFF
TRBV18,.,TRBJ1-5,.,TGTGCCAGCTCACGCGGGGAGGGGAACCAGCCCCAGCATTTT,CASSRGEGNQPQHF
TRBV6-4,.,TRBJ1-1,.,TGTGCCAGCAGTGATTCCGTACCCGGGACGCTAAACACTGAAGCTTTCTTT,CASSDSVPGTLNTEAFF
TRBV30,.,TRBJ1-2,.,TGTGCCTGGAGGTCCTGGCGGCAGGGCTACACCTTC,CAWRSWRQGYTF
TRBV14,TRBD2,TRBJ2-1,.,TGTGCCAGCAGCCCATTCTCGGGACATCGGGGGGGGAATGAGCAGTTCTTC,CASSPFSGHRGGNEQFF
TRBV5-4,.,TRBJ1-1,.,TGTGCCAGCAGCCAAGAGCCGGGCCTCGACACTGAAGCATTCTTT,CASSQEPGLDTEAFF
TRBV13,.,TRBJ2-3,.,TGTGCCAGCAGCTTGAAGGACAGCGGACACACAGATACGCAGTATTTT,CASSLKDSGHTDTQYF
TRBV28,.,TRBJ1-1,once,TGTGCCGGCAGTAGGGACTCCATGAACACTGAAGCTTTCTTT,CAGSRDSMNTEAFF
TRBV10-3,.,TRBJ1-1,.,TGTGCCATCAGTCGGTTGAACACTGAAGCTTTCTTT,CAISRLNTEAFF
TRBV5-6,TRBD2,TRBJ2-7,.,TGTGCCAGCAGCTTGGGGGGGCCTAGCGGGACCTACGAGCAGTACTTC,CASSLGGPSGTYEQYF
TRBV5-1,.,TRBJ1-1,.,TGCGCCAGCAGCTCCCAGGGCCTGGAGACTGAAGCTTTCTTT,CASSSQGLETEAFF
TRBV9,.,TRBJ2-5,once,TGTGCCAGCAGCGCCTCGTCCGGTCTGGGGGAGACCCAGTACTTC,CASSASSGLGETQYF
TRBV28,.,TRBJ1-5,few,TGTGCCAGCAGTCCAGGGGTGGGGCAGCCCCAGCATTTT,CASSPGVGQPQHF
TRBV4-3,.,TRBJ2-7,.,TGCGCCAGCAGCCAAGACTCAGGGGCACAGCAGTACTTC,CASSQDSGAQQYF
TRBV6-1,TRBD2,TRBJ2-7,.,TGTGCCAGCAGTGAGGGACTAGCGGGGACCTCCTACGAGCAGTACTTC,CASSEGLAGTSYEQYF
TRBV5-1,TRBD1,TRBJ2-2,.,TGCGCCAGCAGCCCGGGACAGGAGACCGGGGAGCTGTTTTTT,CASSPGQETGELFF